This entry describes one TCR beta chain. Its antigen is undetermined. The assay was immunoSEQ multiplex PCR, and TCRdb's table has in-frame clones only and misses some. The profile shows approximately 45,000 clones, 50% to 75% of them singletons. This sample was taken from a study of cytotoxic CD8 clonotypes in ibrutinib-treated CLL. General observations from the study: Progressing and sustained-remission patients had different sampling times.

Germline V gene lookup returns CDR1 MGHRA and CDR2 YSYEKL. The J segment lost 0 bases and the V segment lost 0 bases, leaving 9 bases of the junction unmatched. The CDR3 spans 18 residues. The receptor was derived from a human donor with chronic lymphocytic leukemia. The sequences come from PBMCs, collected after 24 months of ibrutinib treatment. This chain connects TRBV4-1 to TRBJ2-7, with TRBD2 matching over 9 bases. CDR3 amino acids: CASSQDAWGAGGSYEQYF. As DNA, the CDR3 is TGCGCCAGCAGCCAAGACGCTTGGGGAGCGGGAGGCTCCTACGAGCAGTACTTC.